This TCR beta chain was profiled in a study of CD4 and CD8 cells across lung adenocarcinoma regions. Samples came from patients with localized non-small cell lung adenocarcinoma. Each CDR3 protein gets one entry after TCRdb re-called the PCR reads with MiXCR. The table records some 20,000 distinct CDR3 sequences, 45% to 55% of them present only once. The CDR3 has 17 residues. Germline V gene lookup returns CDR1 MNHEY and CDR2 SMNVEV (reference sequence). V was clipped by 5 bases and J by 1 base, with 19 bases between them. The sequenced sample consisted of CD4+ T cells from the margin of a lung tumor. The TCR sequence derives from a male donor with lung adenocarcinoma. The CD4 and CD8 labels of this study may be unreliable. This chain uses TRBV27 with TRBJ2-3; D tentatively fits TRBD1 or TRBD2 (5 bases each). This CDR3 reads CASSPGRGARGTDTQYF. The DNA of the CDR3 is TGTGCCAGCAGTCCGGGCCGAGGGGCTCGTGGCACAGATACGCAGTATTTT.